This is a list of T cell receptor beta chains from one sample in a study of T cell repertoires in cytomegalovirus infection. In TCRdb, the reads were re-called with MiXCR into one record per CDR3 protein. The sample carries around 280,000 distinct CDR3 sequences, 9.6% recorded once. Sequencing was done on a sample of PBMCs. The origin of the receptors is a human donor in good health (CMV status not recorded). Some clones in this sample may be carry-over from other donors' samples. Both conserved end residues are trimmed from each CDR3. The D gene is left open where the match is weak.

v_gene	d_gene	j_gene	CDR3aa
TRBV5-1	TRBD2	TRBJ2-5	ASSLGVAGGQETQY
TRBV20-1	-	TRBJ2-2	SARTTQKGGSGELF
TRBV24-1	-	TRBJ1-2	ATSDQLGRNYGYT
TRBV12-3/TRBV12-4	-	TRBJ2-2	ASSLGPGDTGELF
TRBV14	-	TRBJ2-3	ASSHLQIQTDTQY
TRBV20-1	TRBD2	TRBJ2-3	SARYLAGADTQY
TRBV27	-	TRBJ2-2	ASTSPGDSGELF
TRBV7-6	-	TRBJ1-4	ASSPVFGAEKLF
TRBV9	-	TRBJ2-2	ASKGFSGELF
TRBV19	-	TRBJ1-1	ASSGTASIAF